This T cell receptor beta chain appears in the sequencing data of a study of blood T cell repertoires in COVID-19. Study at large: T cells, B-cell-depleted T cells, or PBMCs supplied cDNA or gDNA.

The CDR3 totals 15 residues. V was pared by 11 bases and J by 0 bases, with 17 bases between. The V gene's germline CDR1 is MRHNA and CDR2 SNTAGT. Authors' processing steps: From reference gene primer amplification, estimates of nucleated cell counts were derived. Clones were read by immunoSEQ multiplex PCR, and TCRdb kept only the in-frame ones, dropping some. The V and J calls and the clone size are those of that table, but D and trimming were determined from the DNA. The table records a few hundred thousand clones, less than 90% of them present only once. The chain couples TRBV6-4 to TRBJ2-1, with D possibly TRBD2 on 5 matching bases. This receptor was taken from a man in his 60s with acute or convalescent COVID-19. Input material: peripheral blood. CDR3 amino acids: CAGLRGNSSYNEQFF. The CDR3 DNA reads TGTGCCGGCCTTAGAGGGAATAGCTCCTACAATGAGCAGTTCTTC.